This TCR beta chain derives from a study of T cell responses to AZD1222 COVID-19 vaccine. The CDR3 is 13 residues long. The germline V gene encodes CDR1 MNHEY and CDR2 SVGAGI. Unmatched junction bases numbered 2, after V lost 7 bases and J lost 5 bases. Profiling relied on immunoSEQ multiplex PCR, and the TCRdb table lists in-frame clones only, not all of them. The table records about 130,000 clones, 80% to 95% of them present only once. The specimen was peripheral blood, collected on day 0 of AZD1222 vaccination. V and J are TRBV6-5 and TRBJ2-2; 9 positions agree with TRBD2. The sequence was collected from an adult in good health. CDR3 amino acids: CASTSGGTGELFF. The CDR3 region has the DNA TGTGCCAGCACCAGCGGGGGGACCGGGGAGCTGTTTTTT.